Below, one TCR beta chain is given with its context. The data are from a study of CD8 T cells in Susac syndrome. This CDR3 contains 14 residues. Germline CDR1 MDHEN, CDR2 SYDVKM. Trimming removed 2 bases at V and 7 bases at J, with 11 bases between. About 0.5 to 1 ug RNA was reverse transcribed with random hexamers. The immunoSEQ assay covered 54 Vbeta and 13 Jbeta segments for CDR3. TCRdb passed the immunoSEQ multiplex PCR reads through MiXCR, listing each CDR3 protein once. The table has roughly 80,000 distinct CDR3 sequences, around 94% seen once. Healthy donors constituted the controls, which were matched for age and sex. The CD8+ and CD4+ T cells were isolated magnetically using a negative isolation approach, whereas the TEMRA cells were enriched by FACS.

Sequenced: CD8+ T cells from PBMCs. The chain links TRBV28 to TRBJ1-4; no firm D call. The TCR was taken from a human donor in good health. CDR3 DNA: TGTGCCAGCAGTTTACGGGTCTACGGTGAAAAACTGTTTTTT. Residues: CASSLRVYGEKLFF.